This T cell receptor beta chain appears in the sequencing data of a study of cytomegalovirus exposure and HLA in healthy donors (dated by TCRdb to the late 2010s). Looking at the study overall: An earlier analysis of approximately 640 of the donors reported 276 Gb of sequence data and about 100 million unique TCR beta sequences from roughly 200 million T cells. Among 300 to 500 genotyped donors of the cohort, an average of roughly 230,000 unique TCR beta nucleotide sequences was sequenced per donor, of which roughly 17% were non-productive. Roughly 300 gigabases of sequencing data and roughly 80 million unique TCR sequences made up an early release that covered fewer than 650 HLA-typed donors. Roughly five DR-DQ haplotypes were handled as single units for association and clustering, since linkage in the cohort was strong. A later analysis re-analyzed previously published TCR beta repertoires from 550 to 700 donors and added high-resolution HLA genotyping to study TCR occurrence patterns. A separate validation cohort of over 95 different subjects was used in addition to the roughly 700-subject first cohort. The study used immunosequencing to profile the T cell repertoires of several hundred subjects and linked those repertoires to cytomegalovirus serostatus. All discovery cohort repertoires had been generated using a single sequencing platform. Donor age, sex, ethnicity and CMV serostatus were collected together with the repertoire data. Typing coverage differed by locus: A, B, C, DRB1 and DQB1 were typed in about 629-640 donors, DQA1 in 522, DPA1 in 600 to 610, and DPB1 in 450 to 480. Rather than using new phenotypic data, the later analysis identified candidate immune exposures from TCR beta sequences and from how often those sequences occurred across donors. The study was designed to test whether signatures of past pathogen exposure could be identified by cataloging public T cell receptors. Both class I and class II loci were covered by HLA typing, at four-digit resolution. An earlier analysis of 587 of the donors used high-throughput TCR beta sequencing to judge whether each TCR beta V gene segment behaved as functional or pseudogenic. Of the 300 to 500 genotyped donors, 81% were placed in the genetic ancestry cluster associated with self-reported Caucasian donors. To predict cytomegalovirus infection status, the study brought together high-throughput TCR immunosequencing, statistical association of individual TCRs with disease status, and machine learning. A later genetic analysis used genome-wide SNP genotypes for about 65% of the roughly 670 donors, treating that subset as a discovery cohort. What the authors observed across the whole study: V-gene and J-gene trimming of TCR beta chains was associated with a missense DCLRE1C variant in a later genetic analysis, and the association was replicated in an independent cohort. Because counts were too low, seventeen rarely observed V segments, including chromosome 9 orphons, were excluded from the earlier analysis of 587 of the donors. In an earlier analysis of roughly 560 of the donors, most TCR beta V segments were observed in productive rearrangements about 87% or about 30% of the time, broadly matching IMGT annotations. The 87-base-pair reads could not distinguish some IMGT-functional V segments, including TRBV6-2 and TRBV6-3, so those segments were excluded. According to the authors, the approach could potentially be generalized to other disease states and immunological phenotypes. A further reported finding was that TCR beta sequences accurately predicted the HLA-A and HLA-B alleles for most subjects in the first cohort. At a false discovery rate of 0.05, a later analysis linked approximately 18,000 TCR beta sequences to specific HLA alleles. According to a later analysis, most CMV-associated TCR beta chains appeared to be HLA-restricted, and the HLA associations seemed to be driven largely by CMV exposure. While some public TCRs were present in many individuals, most TCR sequences turned up only very rarely across donors. Three of the identified cytomegalovirus-associated TCR beta chains were confirmed in vitro to be specific for cytomegalovirus antigens. The only immune exposure information available for the cohort was CMV serostatus. Linkage disequilibrium might explain the correlated functional status among segregating V segments, but an unknown experimental factor could not be excluded. A later analysis found that TCR association rates varied across HLA loci, with DRB1 alleles showing the most associated TCRs and HLA-C alleles the fewest. When HLA alleles, especially DR and DQ, strongly co-occurred, TCR associations were difficult to assign to individual alleles. In the study, some 160 TCR beta chains were listed as associated with cytomegalovirus. Compared with the approximately 720-donor mean, donors in an Asian-associated ancestry cluster had fewer N-insertions in productive TCRs, according to a later genetic analysis. In a later analysis, HLA-associated TCR beta chains showed more clonal expansion and lower generation probabilities than non-associated chains that were equally common. Because HLA typing was missing for some donors at each locus, association tests included only the typed subset. Cytomegalovirus status was reported to be diagnosed by the classifier with high specificity and sensitivity in both the original and validation cohorts. Roughly uniform sequencing depth across donors was assumed in presence/absence analyses, although this assumption may not hold. The sequencing pipeline was judged likely to have produced a cluster of highly shared sequence variants as a technical artifact. This cohort had only TCR beta chains sequenced, and the lack of alpha or paired-chain data limited which features could be detected. In a later analysis, several top co-occurrence clusters were reported to appear linked to parvovirus B19, influenza, CMV and Epstein-Barr virus.

The method was the immunoSEQ multiplex PCR assay. For the multiplex PCR, a mixture combining 60 forward primers for TCR Vbeta segments and 13 reverse primers for TCR Jbeta segments was used. Amplification of the CDR3 region of rearranged TCR beta genes was performed with a multiplex PCR assay on genomic DNA. Amplified TCR beta libraries were sequenced as 87-base-pair reads on the Illumina HiSeq System. In the original analysis: A later analysis counted 75 million to 100 million unique TCR beta chains across the approximately 700 repertoires, and roughly 11 million of these chains were shared by at least two donors. To remove PCR and sequencing errors, raw reads were error-corrected and collapsed into unique sequences using a nearest-neighbor algorithm that merged closely related sequences. To assign V, D and J gene segments, CDR3 sequences were aligned to IMGT reference sequences. For a sequence to be retained, at least a six-nucleotide match to both a V gene segment and a J gene segment was required. A rearrangement counted as productive if the CDR3 had no stop codons and remained in frame with V and J, and every other rearrangement counted as non-productive. Following IMGT convention, CDR3 was defined as the stretch from the second conserved V-encoded cysteine up to the conserved J-encoded phenylalanine. The earlier analysis of around 640 of the donors excluded sequences that lacked an unambiguous match to a single V gene segment. An earlier analysis of a few hundred of the donors classified V segments as functional when productive rearrangements were above 56.7% and as segregating when the standard deviation between donors was above 5%. A statistical classification framework was developed to diagnose cytomegalovirus status using the catalog of TCR beta chain sequences. V and J gene assignment, in a later analysis, came from comparing TCR nucleotide sequences with IMGT/GENE-DB human TR gene sequences. In a later analysis, CDR3 sequences and most-parsimonious VDJ recombination scenarios were assigned using the TCRdist pipeline. In a later analysis, each TCR beta chain was defined by its CDR3 amino acid sequence together with its V-gene family, and reads without a unique V-gene family were excluded. A later analysis removed 500 to 650 highly shared, low-generation-probability nucleotide sequences to deal with suspected cross-contamination and a sequencing artifact. In a later analysis, a clonal expansion index was calculated for each public chain from normalized within-repertoire ranks of inferred template counts. Generation probabilities in a later analysis came from a VDJ recombination model fitted to out-of-frame rearrangements, and those results were checked against IGoR. A later analysis scored TCR-TCR, TCR-HLA and TCR-CMV co-occurrence with hypergeometric tests, applying a repertoire-size bias correction to TCR pairs. A later analysis estimated false discovery rates by permuting HLA or CMV assignments 20 times. In a later analysis, co-occurring TCRs were grouped using DBSCAN, with TCRdist sequence similarity added in when clustering inside HLA-allele-positive subsets. Co-occurrence clustering excluded repertoires with fewer than 30,000 or more than 120,000 public chains, plus five with anomalous nucleotide sharing. What TCRdb holds here is the immuneACCESS table cut down to in-frame rearrangements. Part of the clones is not present; checked against another copy, under half of the missing clones reflect an unresolved V gene, and the others are unexplained. The V and J calls and clone size come from that table; D and trimming were worked out from the DNA. A total of 160,000 or so clones appear in this sample, approximately 82% of them only once. The ten largest clones represent more than 1.3% of the sample.

As regards this clone: Its antigen has not been determined. Base qualities are not recorded, but no much larger clone differs from it by a single base.

The cohort was made up of 666 healthy bone marrow donors. At the time of sampling, every cohort member was nominally healthy, though immune exposures that went unrecorded were likely present. The donor was CMV seronegative and belonged to the group of 352 seronegative cohort members. A peripheral blood sample was provided by each donor, and peripheral blood mononuclear cells were used for TCR beta sequencing. The Qiagen DNeasy Blood Extraction Kit was used to extract genomic DNA from the blood cell samples. Including cysteine and phenylalanine, the CDR3 has 15 amino acids. Of the read, only the CDR3 DNA is kept; its 45 bases are in frame from base 1. The germline V gene provides CDR1 SGHRS and CDR2 YFSETQ.

Recombination connected TRBV5-1 to TRBJ2-5; TRBD1 is a possible D gene, resting on 6 matching bases. The last part of the DNA fits TRBJ2-7 better; the J call may be wrong. The specimen was PBMCs. The source of this sequence is a male donor in good health and CMV-seronegative. The CDR3 has the sequence CASSLVAGASYEQYF. The DNA is as follows: TGCGCCAGCAGCTTGGTGGCAGGGGCTTCCTACGAGCAGTACTTC.